The clone carrying this T cell receptor (beta chain) has a handful of counts. The antigen is not known. Germline V gives CDR1 LGHNA, CDR2 YNFKEQ. CDR3 size: 14 residues. Trimming left V 4 bases short and J 4 bases short, with 10 bases between. The data originate from a study of cytomegalovirus exposure and HLA in healthy donors. With 60 Vbeta and 13 Jbeta primers, the PCR was carried out. Generated by immunoSEQ multiplex PCR, the TCRdb table keeps only in-frame clones and is missing some. The table includes approximately 99,000 clones, approximately 70% detected once. Study conclusions and caveats: In a later analysis, specific HLA alleles were associated with approximately 16,000 TCR beta sequences at a 0.05 false discovery rate. V segments that were indistinguishable, TRBV6-2 and TRBV6-3 among them, were omitted from analysis. According to an earlier analysis, most TCR beta V segments yielded productive rearrangements about 87% or about 30% of the time.

The TCR was taken from a man aged 40-50 years in good health and CMV-seronegative. What was sequenced was PBMCs. The V call is TRBV4-2, the J call TRBJ1-4, with D possibly TRBD1 on 6 matching bases. The CDR3 reads CASSPRDNNEKLFF. The CDR3 DNA follows: TGTGCCAGCAGCCCCCGGGACAATAATGAAAAACTGTTTTTT.